These T cell receptor beta chains were read from a single sample in a study of Ad26.COV2.S vaccination and SARS-CoV-2 variants. This table comes from immunoSEQ multiplex PCR, and its TCRdb copy is limited to in-frame clones, with some not included. The repertoire includes fewer than 400,000 clones, about 85% of them detected once, and 3.5% sits in the top ten. The specimen was peripheral blood, collected in a trial of Ad26.COV2.S vaccine versus placebo. The receptors here all came from a person between 18 and 65 years old who received the Ad26.COV2.S COVID-19 vaccine or a placebo. Each CDR3 is given with its conserved first and last residue. Each record gives: V gene, D gene, clone size, J gene, CDR3 protein, CDR3 DNA. The D gene is left open where the match is weak. Some rows have no size entry. The others give once, few or many, or a class for an expanded clone.

>TRBV11-2|TRBD2|once|TRBJ2-1
CASSPRGGSNEQFF
TGTGCCAGCAGCCCGCGGGGGGGCTCCAATGAGCAGTTCTTC
>TRBV25-1|TRBD2|.|TRBJ2-2
CASTSGGLRTGELFF
TGTGCCAGCACTAGCGGGGGGCTACGAACCGGGGAGCTGTTTTTT
>TRBV2|.|few|TRBJ1-1
CASSEAAGRRNTEAFF
TGTGCCAGCAGTGAAGCCGCAGGTAGGAGGAACACTGAAGCTTTCTTT
>TRBV7-6|.|once|TRBJ1-1
CASSSGDGEAFF
TGTGCCAGCAGTTCGGGGGATGGTGAAGCTTTCTTT
>TRBV6-2/TRBV6-3|TRBD1|.|TRBJ1-2
CASSYSGTAYGYTF
TGTGCCAGCAGTTACTCCGGGACAGCCTATGGCTACACCTTC
>TRBV7-2|TRBD1|.|TRBJ1-4
CASSPGQGGEKLFF
TGTGCCAGCAGCCCCGGACAGGGTGGTGAAAAACTGTTTTTT
>TRBV6-5|.|.|TRBJ2-3
CASSYSGGADTQYF
TGTGCCAGCAGTTACTCGGGGGGAGCAGATACGCAGTATTTT
>TRBV13|.|.|TRBJ2-3
CASSSGRGGGHTDTQYF
TGTGCCAGCAGCTCCGGTCGAGGGGGGGGCCACACAGATACGCAGTATTTT
>TRBV6-2/TRBV6-3|TRBD2|.|TRBJ2-1
CASSPGLAGVSSYNEQFF
TGTGCCAGCAGTCCCGGACTAGCGGGGGTTAGCTCCTACAATGAGCAGTTCTTC
>TRBV19|.|.|TRBJ2-1
CASSGRTTYNEQFF
TGTGCCAGTAGTGGCCGGACTACCTACAATGAGCAGTTCTTC
>TRBV7-2|TRBD2|.|TRBJ2-3
CASSLARGTSRDTQYF
TGTGCCAGCAGCTTAGCGCGGGGGACTAGCCGGGATACGCAGTATTTT
>TRBV3-1/TRBV3-2|.|.|TRBJ1-1
CASSQENAGRAFF
TGTGCCAGCAGCCAAGAAAACGCAGGGCGAGCTTTCTTT
>TRBV24-1|.|.|TRBJ2-4
CATSGGGFQYF
TGTGCCACCAGTGGGGGTGGGTTTCAGTACTTC
>TRBV5-1|TRBD2|.|TRBJ2-7
CASSLNSGDYEQYF
TGCGCCAGCAGCTTGAATAGCGGGGACTACGAGCAGTACTTC
>TRBV3-1/TRBV3-2|TRBD1|.|TRBJ1-1
CASRPYLTGQTEAFF
TGTGCCAGCAGGCCTTACCTGACAGGGCAAACTGAAGCTTTCTTT
>TRBV11-2|.|.|TRBJ1-3
CASSLTGPGNTIYF
TGTGCCAGCAGTCTGACAGGCCCTGGAAACACCATATATTTT
>TRBV7-9|TRBD1|.|TRBJ1-1
CASNAGGLATEAFF
TGTGCCAGCAACGCAGGGGGGCTCGCCACTGAAGCTTTCTTT
>TRBV29-1|.|.|TRBJ2-5
CSVATGWETQYF
TGCAGCGTTGCGACAGGCTGGGAGACCCAGTACTTC
>TRBV6-2/TRBV6-3|TRBD2|.|TRBJ2-5
CASSAELAGIEETQYF
TGTGCCAGCAGCGCCGAACTAGCGGGGATTGAGGAGACCCAGTACTTC
>TRBV6-6|.|.|TRBJ1-1
CASSYPGEMNTEAFF
TGTGCCAGCAGTTACCCAGGGGAGATGAACACTGAAGCTTTCTTT
>TRBV4-3|TRBD2|.|TRBJ2-1
CASSQRLTSGVEQFF
TGCGCCAGCAGCCAACGTTTGACTAGCGGGGTGGAGCAGTTCTTC
>TRBV5-4|TRBD2|.|TRBJ2-4
CASSTYRGVGNIQYF
TGTGCCAGCAGCACATATCGGGGGGTCGGAAACATTCAGTACTTC
>TRBV7-8|TRBD2|.|TRBJ2-5
CASSFALAVRETQYF
TGTGCCAGCAGCTTTGCCCTAGCGGTCCGGGAGACCCAGTACTTC
>TRBV6-5|.|.|TRBJ2-7
CASIYGFEQYF
TGTGCCAGCATCTACGGTTTTGAGCAGTACTTC
>TRBV9|TRBD1|.|TRBJ1-2
CASSVGTGAYGYTF
TGTGCCAGCAGCGTCGGGACAGGGGCCTATGGCTACACCTTC
>TRBV5-1|.|.|TRBJ1-2
CASRDGQFSGYTF
TGCGCCAGCAGAGACGGACAGTTCAGCGGCTACACCTTC